The 15 T cell receptor beta chains below all came from one sample that was sequenced in a study of T-cell memory formation after mild COVID-19. One entry per CDR3 protein results from TCRdb running MiXCR on the 5' RACE reads. The sample carries hundreds of thousands of distinct CDR3 sequences, around 21% recorded once. Sequenced input: PBMCs or a T cell subset sorted from them (not recorded which). These receptors all stem from an adult woman who had mild COVID-19 (a few samples of this study predate the infection). Cell type and time point are not known.

This clonotype came up a few times. This chain joins TRBV7-9 and TRBJ1-2; 7 positions match TRBD1. The germline V gene encodes CDR1 SEHNR and CDR2 FQNEAQ (reference sequence). This CDR3 spans 17 amino acids. V was pared by 1 base and J by 2 bases, with 10 bases of the junction left unmatched. The CDR3 is CASSLVGQFYKNYGYTF. CDR3 in DNA: TGTGCCAGCAGCTTAGTGGGACAGTTCTACAAAAACTATGGCTACACCTTC.

The chain combines TRBV12-3 or TRBV12-4 with TRBJ1-3, with unresolved D. The CDR3 consists of 15 residues. With 5 bases removed from V and 0 bases from J, the gap between germline ends came to 11 bases. CDR3 amino acids: CASSEDRHSGNTIYF. The DNA of the CDR3 is TGTGCCAGCAGTGAAGACCGACACTCTGGAAACACCATATATTTT.

This clonotype was seen only a few times. This chain links TRBV29-1 with TRBJ1-2; 12 positions agree with TRBD1. V shed 6 bases and J 3 bases; nucleotides not matched to a gene: 5. The germline V gene encodes CDR1 SQVTM and CDR2 ANQGSEA. This CDR3 contains 14 residues. CDR3 nucleotides: TGCAGCGTCCCCGGGACAGGGGGCCACTATGGCTACACCTTC. Residues: CSVPGTGGHYGYTF.

J is TRBJ2-7 and V is TRBV11-2, with a tentative D call TRBD1 (6 bases). CDR3 length: 14 amino acids. Per the germline V gene, CDR1 is SGHAT and CDR2 is FQNNGV. Trimming took off 8 bases at V and 3 bases at J, with 17 bases between the two ends. CDR3 DNA sequence: TGTGCCAGCTCTTACCGGGACACTTACTACGAGCAGTACTTC. This translates into CASSYRDTYYEQYF.

Only a few counts were recorded for this clonotype. The CDR3 DNA follows: TGTGCCAGCCTTCGAACAGGGGGCACCGGGGAGCTGTTTTTT. It is translated as CASLRTGGTGELFF. The chain links TRBV12-3 or TRBV12-4 to TRBJ2-2, with 8 bases identical to TRBD1. J lost 4 bases, V lost 8 bases, and 6 bases had no gene match. The CDR3 totals 14 residues.

This clonotype was found many times. The chain employs TRBV12-3 or TRBV12-4 and TRBJ2-7; 12 bases are a match to TRBD2. J lost 6 bases, V lost 6 bases, and 0 bases had no gene match. This CDR3 is 12 amino acids long. CDR3 sequence (DNA): TGTGCCAGCAGACTAGCGGGAGGCGAGCAGTACTTC. This sequence encodes CASRLAGGEQYF.

The V gene is TRBV7-2, the J gene TRBJ2-1; D is uncertain. The CDR3 is made up of 11 amino acids. V dropped 5 bases and J dropped 10 bases, with 9 bases sitting between them. Germline V lookup: CDR1 SGHTA, CDR2 FQGNSA. Written as DNA, the CDR3 is TGTGCCAGCAGCCAGACCCGCGAGCAGTTCTTC. Amino acids: CASSQTREQFF.

This clonotype occurred a few times. The chain links TRBV3-1 to TRBJ2-7, with 12 positions matching TRBD2. CDR1 LGHDT and CDR2 YNNKEL come from the germline V gene (reference sequence). V lost 1 base to trimming and J lost 7 bases; unmatched junction nucleotides: 8. The CDR3 loop spans 16 amino acids. CDR3 bases: TGTGCCAGCAGCCAAGGGTGGACTAGCGGGGCGGAAGAGCAGTACTTC. This translates into CASSQGWTSGAEEQYF.

This clonotype was seen more than once but under ten times. This chain connects TRBV18 to TRBJ2-5; D call uncertain. V was trimmed by 4 bases and J by 3 bases, leaving 9 bases between them. Germline assignment: CDR1 KGHSH and CDR2 LQKENI. CDR3 length equals 13 residues. CDR3 sequence reads: CASSRGVKETQYF. Here the CDR3 DNA reads TGTGCCAGCTCACGCGGAGTAAAAGAGACCCAGTACTTC.

The rearrangement uses TRBV20-1 and TRBJ2-1; 9 bases agree with TRBD2. The junction had 5 bases not matched to a gene; V was cut back by 6 bases and J by 2 bases. The V gene's germline CDR1 is DFQATT and CDR2 SNEGSKA (reference sequence). This CDR3 spans 14 amino acids. The CDR3 region is CSAQTSGPYNEQFF. The CDR3 DNA reads TGCAGTGCACAGACTAGCGGACCCTACAATGAGCAGTTCTTC.

This clonotype showed up just a few times. This chain joins TRBV5-1 and TRBJ2-1; TRBD2 matches at 10 bases. The J segment lost 3 bases and the V segment lost 3 bases, leaving 6 bases of the junction unmatched. Per germline, CDR1 SGHRS and CDR2 YFSETQ. This CDR3 is 16 amino acids long. DNA of the CDR3: TGCGCCAGCAGCTATGGACTAGCGGAGAGCTACAATGAGCAGTTCTTC. It is translated as CASSYGLAESYNEQFF.

This clonotype was detected many times. This chain uses TRBV5-1 with TRBJ1-3; tentative D call: TRBD1 (6 bases). CDR1 and CDR2 from the germline V gene are SGHRS and YFSETQ. V was shortened by 10 bases and J by 1 base, with 21 bases between the two germline ends. The length of the CDR3 is 16 residues. The CDR3: CAWWGAGARSGNTIYF. DNA for the CDR3: TGCGCCTGGTGGGGGGCCGGGGCGAGGTCTGGAAACACCATATATTTT.

This rearrangement joins TRBV5-1 to TRBJ2-7, with TRBD2 matching 14 bases. Trimming removed 0 bases from V and 6 bases from J; junction bases left unmatched: 2. CDR1 is SGHRS, CDR2 YFSETQ, per germline. CDR3 size: 15 residues. Here the CDR3 reads CASSLGTSGGTEQYF. In nucleotides, the CDR3 is TGCGCCAGCAGCTTGGGGACTAGCGGGGGGACCGAGCAGTACTTC.

This sequence joins TRBV5-1 and TRBJ2-5; possibly TRBD2 for D (5 bases). Germline assignment: CDR1 SGHRS and CDR2 YFSETQ. The CDR3 has 15 residues. The V and J ends lost 1 base and 2 bases respectively, with 12 bases between them. The CDR3 loop reads CASSLTGSTQETQYF. As DNA, the CDR3 is TGCGCCAGCAGCTTGACGGGGTCGACTCAAGAGACCCAGTACTTC.

V and J are TRBV12-3 or TRBV12-4 and TRBJ1-3, with a possible D match to TRBD1 (6 bases). Trimming cost V 6 bases and J 11 bases, with 11 bases left between them. This CDR3 has 11 residues. This chain's CDR3 is CASRSQGPIYF. The CDR3 region has the DNA TGTGCCAGCAGATCACAGGGCCCCATATATTTT.